These 4 T cell receptor beta chains share one sample of origin, sequenced in a study of cytomegalovirus exposure and HLA in healthy donors. This PCR relied on a set of 60 Vbeta primers and 13 Jbeta primers. Assay: immunoSEQ multiplex PCR; the TCRdb copy retains only in-frame clones and omits some. The profile shows some 200,000 clones, approximately 80% of them singletons. Sequencing was carried out using PBMCs. These receptors all stem from a female donor in good health and CMV-seronegative.

Notes on this clone: A junction end diverges from the germline sequence, so it may reflect a read error. This specimen includes other DNA sequences encoding the same CDR3. The rearrangement uses TRBV11-3 and TRBJ1-3; unclear D gene. The length of the CDR3 is 15 residues. Germline lookup yields CDR1 SGHNT and CDR2 YENEEA. Here the CDR3 DNA reads TGTGCTAGCAGCTTTAACAGCATCTCTGGAAACACCATATATTTT. This translates into CASSFNSISGNTIYF.

This chain connects TRBV4-1 to TRBJ2-2; 10 positions agree with TRBD1. Germline CDR1 MGHRA, CDR2 YSYEKL. The CDR3 has 16 residues. V dropped 2 bases and J dropped 4; count of bases not matched to a gene: 4. CDR3 in amino acids: CASSQIDRGLTGELFF. As DNA, the CDR3 is TGCGCCAGCAGCCAAATTGACAGGGGGCTCACCGGGGAGCTGTTTTTT.

The rearrangement uses TRBV6-5 and TRBJ2-7, with TRBD1 identical over 7 bases. Trimming cost V 5 bases and J 2 bases; bases outside gene matches: 9. This CDR3 has 15 amino acids. Germline CDR1 reads MNHEY; CDR2 reads SVGAGI. CDR3 residues: CASSRGRQGTYEQYF. As DNA, the CDR3 is TGTGCCAGCAGTAGGGGTCGACAGGGAACCTACGAGCAGTACTTC.

The chain recombines TRBV29-1 with TRBJ2-7; unclear D gene. V was clipped by 4 bases and J by 0 bases, with 4 bases between them. Germline CDR1 is SQVTM and CDR2 is ANQGSEA. CDR3 length: 11 amino acids. Here the CDR3 DNA reads TGCAGCGTTGTCCGCTCCTACGAGCAGTACTTC. This gives the protein CSVVRSYEQYF.